Following are 14 T cell receptor beta chains from one sample sequenced in a study of cytomegalovirus exposure and HLA in healthy donors. The PCR had 60 Vbeta and 13 Jbeta primers. Clones were read by immunoSEQ multiplex PCR, and TCRdb kept only the in-frame ones, dropping some. Of roughly 100,000 clones in the sample, around 10% were seen once. Material for sequencing was PBMCs. The receptor set was obtained from a man aged 35-49 years in good health and CMV-seropositive.

The chain recombines TRBV5-1 with TRBJ2-3; 11 bases map to TRBD2. V was pared by 0 bases and J by 4 bases, with 4 bases of the junction left unmatched. In germline, CDR1 is SGHRS, CDR2 YFSETQ. CDR3 length: 16 residues. The CDR3 protein is CASSLGLAGGADTQYF. In DNA, the CDR3 is TGCGCCAGCAGCTTGGGGCTAGCGGGAGGTGCAGATACGCAGTATTTT. Variable domain in full (rest from reference TRBV5-1 and TRBJ2-3): KAGVTQTPRYLIKTRGQQVTLSCSPISGHRSVSWYQQTPGQGLQFLFEYFSETQRNKGNFPGRFSGRQFSNSRSEMNVSTLELGDSALYLCASSLGLAGGADTQYFGPGTRLTVL.

This clone occurred a few times. This chain's CDR3 is CAAGSGRSSTDTQYF. The CDR3 DNA is TGTGCCGCAGGTAGCGGGAGGTCTAGCACAGATACGCAGTATTTT. The chain carries TRBV5-4 and TRBJ2-3, with TRBD2 matching 10 bases. The CDR3 is 15 residues long. The trim removed 10 bases at V and 0 bases at J, leaving 8 bases unmatched. CDR1 is SGHNT, CDR2 YYREEE, per germline (reference sequence).

This clone came up a few times. This sequence joins TRBV6-1 and TRBJ1-2, with D perhaps matching TRBD1 (6 bases). Germline CDR1 reads MNHNS; CDR2 reads SASEGT. The CDR3 extends over 13 amino acids. Trimming took 6 bases from V and 6 from J, leaving 14 bases between them. Here the CDR3 reads CASSVDRKDGYTF. For the CDR3, the DNA is TGTGCCAGCAGCGTAGACAGGAAAGATGGCTACACCTTC.

J is TRBJ1-1 and V is TRBV6-4; D call uncertain. Looked up from germline, CDR1 is MRHNA and CDR2 is SNTAGT. V dropped 3 bases and J dropped 6 bases, with 14 bases sitting between them. The CDR3 spans 14 residues. The DNA for the CDR3 is TGTGCCAGCAGTGAATCTGGGGAAGCGGCTGAAGCTTTCTTT. Residues: CASSESGEAAEAFF.

The chain has TRBV2 and TRBJ2-3, with 8 bases that match TRBD2. Germline assignment: CDR1 SNHLY and CDR2 FYNNEI. The CDR3 consists of 15 residues. After removal of 4 bases from V and 7 bases from J, the junction contained 10 bases not matched to a gene. For the CDR3, the DNA is TGTGCCAGCAGTGTCGGGAGTAGCGGGACCCATACGCAGTATTTT. This encodes CASSVGSSGTHTQYF. Using reference TRBV2 and TRBJ2-3 for the parts outside the CDR3, the full variable domain is EPEVTQTPSHQVTQMGQEVILRCVPISNHLYFYWYRQILGQKVEFLVSFYNNEISEKSEIFDDQFSVERPDGSNFTLKIRSTKLEDSAMYFCASSVGSSGTHTQYFGPGTRLTVL.

This sequence joins TRBV28 and TRBJ1-1; no firm D call. The CDR3 has 14 residues. V lost 8 bases and J lost 4, with 17 bases in between. Germline CDR1 is MDHEN and CDR2 is SYDVKM. The CDR3 bases are TGTGCCAGCGTTTCTCCCCAGAAAAGCACTGAAGCTTTCTTT. Translated, it gives CASVSPQKSTEAFF. Full variable domain (missing parts from reference TRBV28 and TRBJ1-1): DVKVTQSSRYLVKRTGEKVFLECVQDMDHENMFWYRQDPGLGLRLIYFSYDVKMKEKGDIPEGYSVSREKKERFSLILESASTNQTSMYLCASVSPQKSTEAFFGQGTRLTVV.

This clone was detected only a few times. The V call is TRBV30, the J call TRBJ1-2; D is unclear. The CDR3 length is 11 residues. V was shortened by 7 bases and J by 7 bases, with 13 bases between the two germline ends. Germline V lookup: CDR1 GTSNPN, CDR2 SVGIG (reference sequence). The CDR3 coding sequence is TGTGCCTCCCGAACTGCACCTGGCTACACCTTC. It encodes CASRTAPGYTF.

The V call is TRBV7-8, the J call TRBJ2-5; the match to TRBD2 covers 8 bases. CDR3 length: 14 amino acids. J was trimmed by 5 bases and V by 3 bases; bases with no gene match: 5. CDR1 and CDR2 from the germline V gene are SGHVS and FQNEAQ. The CDR3 DNA reads as TGTGCCAGCAGCTTTAGCGGGAACCTGGAGACCCAGTACTTC. Protein sequence: CASSFSGNLETQYF.

This chain links TRBV9 with TRBJ2-1; weak D call: TRBD2 (6 bases). Germline CDR1 reads SGDLS; CDR2 reads YYNGEE. Trimming removed 4 bases from V and 5 bases from J, with 13 bases in between. The CDR3 length is 14 residues. CDR3 in amino acids: CASSPPSADNEQFF. CDR3 DNA sequence: TGTGCCAGCAGCCCCCCTAGCGCGGACAATGAGCAGTTCTTC.

The chain combines TRBV11-2 with TRBJ2-1; D is perhaps TRBD1 (5 bases). The germline V gene has CDR1 SGHAT and CDR2 FQNNGV. This CDR3 has 14 amino acids. V dropped 1 base and J dropped 6 bases, with 10 bases sitting between them. The CDR3 DNA sequence: TGTGCCAGCAGCTTAGGGGGCAGTACCAATGAGCAGTTCTTC. Protein: CASSLGGSTNEQFF.

This chain connects TRBV9 to TRBJ2-3; 7 bases are a match to TRBD2. The J segment lost 8 bases and the V segment lost 3 bases, leaving 15 bases of the junction unmatched. There are 16 residues in the CDR3. Germline CDR1 is SGDLS and CDR2 is YYNGEE. The CDR3 DNA reads TGTGCCAGCAGCGAGGGAAGCGGGATGATAGGGGTTACGCAGTATTTT. It translates to CASSEGSGMIGVTQYF.

This clone was seen a single time. The chain combines TRBV23-1 with TRBJ2-4; 9 nucleotides match TRBD1. TRBV23-1 is filed as an ORF, its function uncertain. J was trimmed by 3 bases and V by 3 bases; bases with no gene match: 24. The CDR3 covers 22 residues. CDR3 amino acids: CASSHLPGQGSSGVIDKNIQYF. The CDR3 DNA follows: TGCGCCAGCAGTCACCTTCCGGGACAGGGATCATCGGGGGTCATAGACAAAAACATTCAGTACTTC.

This clone showed up just a few times. The rearrangement links TRBV5-1 to TRBJ1-2, with D tentatively TRBD1 (5 bases). Per germline, CDR1 SGHRS and CDR2 YFSETQ. Trimming pared 4 bases from V and 4 bases from J, leaving 23 bases between. This CDR3 region has 17 residues. The CDR3, as DNA: TGCGCCAGCAGCCCGGGGCGCCACCAGGGACTTTCCTATGGCTACACCTTC. It translates to CASSPGRHQGLSYGYTF.

This clone has more than one count but fewer than ten. The rearrangement uses TRBV6-5 and TRBJ1-1, with TRBD1 as a possible D gene (5 bases). Per germline, CDR1 MNHEY and CDR2 SVGAGI. CDR3 length: 13 residues. With 2 bases removed from V and 5 bases from J, the gap between germline ends came to 9 bases. CDR3: CASSYRQGTEAFF. The CDR3 DNA reads TGTGCCAGCAGTTACCGGCAGGGAACTGAAGCTTTCTTT.